The present entry profiles one T cell receptor (beta chain) with its context. Its antigen is as yet unknown. This entry is derived from a study of siplizumab effects on memory and regulatory T cells. Generated by immunoSEQ multiplex PCR, the TCRdb table keeps only in-frame clones and is missing some. The sample carries tens of thousands of clones, 90% to 97% recorded once. Study-wide findings and caveats: Unstimulated subsets captured only a minor fraction of alloreactive clones. Roughly 80-97% of proliferating CD4+ or CD8+ clones defied assignment to a naive or memory phenotype.

Sequencing of unstimulated naive, memory, effector memory and TEMRA subsets was performed in a few donor pairs. Germline CDR1 is SGHVS and CDR2 is FQNEAQ. V was pared by 5 bases and J by 5 bases, with 7 bases of the junction left unmatched. The CDR3 has 14 amino acids. The sample taken for sequencing was naive CD8+ T cells sorted from blood. The origin of this receptor is a human donor in good health. The chain joins TRBV7-8 to TRBJ1-1, with 8 bases matching TRBD1. CDR3 in amino acids: CASSLGQGWTEAFF. In DNA, the CDR3 is TGTGCCAGCAGCCTCGGACAGGGCTGGACTGAAGCTTTCTTT.